The text below deals with one T cell receptor beta chain. The sample holds a few counts of this clonotype. The antigen this receptor binds is unknown. No per-base quality is available; no much larger clone lies one base away. The data were obtained in a study of identical twins (dated by TCRdb to the mid-2010s). Describing the broader study: TCR alpha and beta repertoires from monozygotic twins, unrelated adults of various ages and cord blood were deep-sequenced to test whether fetal clonotypes persist. To rule out contamination, the twin experiments were replicated at different times with different library preparation protocols. What the authors observed across the whole study: A weaker excess of twin sharing was found in beta out-of-frame sequences because the signal-to-noise ratio was lowered by fewer shared sequences. Recombination models systematically underestimated out-of-frame TCR alpha sharing in monozygotic twins but agreed with sharing between unrelated individuals. Invariant T cells such as MAIT and iNKT could partly confound zero-insertion analyses, although diverse VJ usage argued against such confounding for most clonotypes. Compared with coincidental sharing between unrelated individuals, out-of-frame TCR alpha sequences shared between twins showed an excess of sequences with low generation probability. Because the same donors could not be followed over many years, the conclusions depended on cross-sectional statistical analysis. Fewer insertions were carried by abundant cord blood beta clonotypes; a weaker similar trend was observed in young adult naive repertoires, while no such trend was observed in memory repertoires.

The receptor library was made with 5' RACE. The sample was run on an Illumina HiSeq 2000. Template switching added a universal primer binding site, and the final cDNA carried a unique molecular identifier that allowed TCR cDNA molecules to be counted accurately. First-strand cDNA for TCR alpha and beta chains was synthesized from specific primers in the conserved constant-segment region. Each cDNA library was double barcoded, with a SMART-Mk sample barcode plus Illumina barcodes, to control for contamination. TruSeq adapter sequences and Illumina sample barcodes were added in two successive PCR steps. The Illumina HiSeq platform was used with custom primers to sequence TCR alpha and beta cDNA libraries. The original methods were these. Raw reads were processed with MiGEC to extract unique molecular identifiers, and MiXCR was used to determine CDR3 positions. Recombination models were inferred per individual with the repgenHMM and IGoR tools using an EM algorithm. The tcR package in R was used for shared clonotype analysis, with sharing normalized by the product of cloneset sizes. Out-of-frame nonproductive sequences were analyzed to study raw recombination free of thymic and clonal selection effects. The public reads were quality trimmed at Q25 with fastp and then assembled into clones with MiXCR by TCRdb, keeping productive beta chains. When rows share a CDR3 protein, they turn into one entry using the most common DNA and genes. These V and J calls rely on TCRdb rather than the paper's analysis. In all, the sample holds about 890,000 distinct CDR3 sequences, and roughly 12% of those were seen once. Around 1.6% of the sample lies in the top ten.

From cysteine to phenylalanine, the CDR3 is 17 amino acids long. Kept here is only the CDR3 DNA, which spans 51 bases and is read in frame from base 1. CDR1 SEHNR and CDR2 FQNEAQ were looked up in the germline V gene (reference sequence). V lost 5 bases and J lost 3 bases, and the count of bases not matched to a germline gene is 12. Every donor was a healthy Caucasian. The twin cohort comprised three pairs of female monozygotic twins, all aged roughly 18 to 30 years. The RNA used for TCR libraries was isolated from peripheral blood mononuclear cells. The sample was also linked to a second study, of yellow fever vaccine responses in identical twins. The other study reports the following: The authors reported that the T cell response to vaccination in identical twins appeared partly convergent and partly personalized. In identical twins, the study followed T cell clones that responded to the vaccine with precision.

This receptor was obtained from a young woman in good health. The sample taken for sequencing was PBMCs. The V and J segments used are TRBV7-9 and TRBJ2-7; the junction holds 11 bases that match TRBD2. In nucleotides, the sequence is TGTGCCAGCAGCCGTAGGGGGCTAGCGGGAGGTTTCTACGAGCAGTACTTC. It is translated as CASSRRGLAGGFYEQYF.